This T cell receptor beta chain comes out of a study of T cell repertoires in cytomegalovirus infection (dated by TCRdb to between 2019 and 2020). In the study overall: Donor HLA type was relevant to the analysis, as public TCR beta signatures indicated carriage of CMV infection together with the matching HLA type.

The full study reports these points: The ex vivo response was dominated by HLA-C-restricted CMV-specific TCR beta clonotypes, which also provided the single most frequent clonotype in two of eight donors. In both this cohort and an independent approximately 350-donor cohort, the cumulative frequency of public TCR beta family members distinguished carriers of CMV infection plus the relevant HLA type.

The CDR3 contains 14 residues, cysteine and phenylalanine counted. Of all the DNA, just the CDR3 is kept, 42 bases in frame from base 1. V was cut back by 7 bases and J by 7 bases, leaving a gap of 16 bases between them. The sample was run on an Illumina HiSeq 1500. Using fastp at Q25 and MiXCR, TCRdb reprocessed the public reads and kept productive beta chains. Every entry covers one CDR3 protein and lists the most common genes and DNA from its rows. The sample data list approximately 71,000 distinct CDR3 sequences, and 3% to 4.5% of these were observed just once. Clones ranked in the top ten supply around a fifth of the sample. This clonotype has ten or more counts. Its antigen target is currently unknown. The input lacks base qualities; no much larger clone sits a single base away.

The sequence is built from TRBV12-3 or TRBV12-4 and TRBJ2-2; the D segment may tentatively be TRBD1 or TRBD2, each giving 5 matched bases. The sequence was collected from a human donor in good health (CMV status not recorded). Some clones in this sample may be carry-over from other donors' samples. Sample: PBMCs. At the DNA level, the sequence is TGTGCCAGCAATTTCGGGACGGCACACGGGGAGCTGTTTTTT. Its amino acids are CASNFGTAHGELFF.